A selection of T cell receptor beta chains follows, all from one sample in a study of ipilimumab plus nivolumab after autologous stem cell transplantation. Generated by immunoSEQ multiplex PCR, the TCRdb table keeps only in-frame clones and is missing some. The table shows tens of thousands of clones, with 83% occurring only once. The input for sequencing was PBMCs, taken in a trial of ipilimumab plus nivolumab as post-transplant consolidation. The receptors shown here come from a male donor with diffuse large B-cell lymphoma. CDR3s include the opening cysteine and the closing phenylalanine or tryptophan. The order of the fields is clone size, J gene, V gene, D gene, CDR3 DNA, CDR3 protein. The D gene is left open where the match is weak. The size field is filled for only some rows; it gives once, few, many or a size class.

abundance: -
j_gene: TRBJ1-2
v_gene: TRBV6-6
d_gene: -
CDR3nt: TGTGCCAGCAGTTCCGGTTATGAAAATGGCTACACCTTC
CDR3aa: CASSSGYENGYTF

abundance: -
j_gene: TRBJ1-3
v_gene: TRBV14
d_gene: TRBD1
CDR3nt: TGTGCCAGCAGCCGAAGATGGGACAGCTCTGGAAACACCATATATTTT
CDR3aa: CASSRRWDSSGNTIYF

abundance: -
j_gene: TRBJ2-2
v_gene: TRBV6-1
d_gene: TRBD1
CDR3nt: TGTGCCAGCAGTGGTAGGGGACAGGGTGACGGGGAGCTGTTTTTT
CDR3aa: CASSGRGQGDGELFF

abundance: -
j_gene: TRBJ1-2
v_gene: TRBV19
d_gene: -
CDR3nt: TGTGCCAGTAGGCCTCTTGATGGGGGCAGGGGCTACACCTTC
CDR3aa: CASRPLDGGRGYTF

abundance: few
j_gene: TRBJ1-2
v_gene: TRBV2
d_gene: -
CDR3nt: TGTGCCAGCAGTGAAGGTGTTAACTATGGCTACACCTTC
CDR3aa: CASSEGVNYGYTF

abundance: once
j_gene: TRBJ2-7
v_gene: TRBV11-2
d_gene: TRBD1
CDR3nt: TGTGCCAGCAAATTGGACAGGGAGACCTACGAGCAGTACTTC
CDR3aa: CASKLDRETYEQYF

abundance: -
j_gene: TRBJ2-7
v_gene: TRBV6-6
d_gene: TRBD1
CDR3nt: TGTGCCAGCAGTATGGGACAGAGATTCTACGAGCAGTACTTC
CDR3aa: CASSMGQRFYEQYF

abundance: few
j_gene: TRBJ1-1
v_gene: TRBV19
d_gene: TRBD1
CDR3nt: TGTGCCAGTCTCCGGACAGGGGTGAACACTGAAGCTTTCTTT
CDR3aa: CASLRTGVNTEAFF

abundance: -
j_gene: TRBJ2-1
v_gene: TRBV6-5
d_gene: -
CDR3nt: TGTGCCAGCAGTCAAACCTGGCAGAACAATGAGCAGTTCTTC
CDR3aa: CASSQTWQNNEQFF

abundance: -
j_gene: TRBJ2-5
v_gene: TRBV7-9
d_gene: TRBD2
CDR3nt: TGTGCCAGCAGCAGAGACATGACTAGCGGTGTGGAGACCCAGTACTTC
CDR3aa: CASSRDMTSGVETQYF

abundance: -
j_gene: TRBJ2-3
v_gene: TRBV25-1
d_gene: -
CDR3nt: TGTGCCAGCAGTCCACAGGGGAGGGGTACAGATACGCAGTATTTT
CDR3aa: CASSPQGRGTDTQYF

abundance: -
j_gene: TRBJ2-5
v_gene: TRBV7-9
d_gene: TRBD2
CDR3nt: TGTGCCAGCAGCTTCGGGCGGGGGGGCCAAGGAGAGACCCAGTACTTC
CDR3aa: CASSFGRGGQGETQYF

abundance: -
j_gene: TRBJ2-3
v_gene: TRBV5-1
d_gene: TRBD2
CDR3nt: TGCGCCAGCAGCGGGAGTAGCGGGTTGACAGATACGCAGTATTTT
CDR3aa: CASSGSSGLTDTQYF

abundance: -
j_gene: TRBJ2-7
v_gene: TRBV6-6
d_gene: -
CDR3nt: TGTGCCAGCAGTTATCGACTGGACTCCTACGAGCAGTACTTC
CDR3aa: CASSYRLDSYEQYF

abundance: -
j_gene: TRBJ2-7
v_gene: TRBV28
d_gene: -
CDR3nt: TGTGCCAGCAGTTTGGGCCGCGGGGAGCAGTACTTC
CDR3aa: CASSLGRGEQYF

abundance: -
j_gene: TRBJ2-5
v_gene: TRBV5-4
d_gene: TRBD2
CDR3nt: TGTGCCAGCAGCCCTACTAGCGGGCAACAAGAGACCCAGTACTTC
CDR3aa: CASSPTSGQQETQYF

abundance: -
j_gene: TRBJ1-2
v_gene: TRBV27
d_gene: -
CDR3nt: TGTGCCAGCAGTCCAACAAGGGCCTATGGCTACACCTTC
CDR3aa: CASSPTRAYGYTF

abundance: -
j_gene: TRBJ1-1
v_gene: TRBV6-6
d_gene: -
CDR3nt: TGTGCCAGCAGTTACGGGCAGGGGAACTCTGAAGCTTTCTTT
CDR3aa: CASSYGQGNSEAFF

abundance: -
j_gene: TRBJ2-3
v_gene: TRBV2
d_gene: TRBD2
CDR3nt: TGTGCCAGCATCCGGAATTGGGATAGCGGGGGGGCAGATACGCAGTATTTT
CDR3aa: CASIRNWDSGGADTQYF

abundance: -
j_gene: TRBJ1-2
v_gene: TRBV7-3
d_gene: TRBD1
CDR3nt: TGTGCCAGCAGCACATTAGGACAGGGTGTTGGTGGCTACACCTTC
CDR3aa: CASSTLGQGVGGYTF

abundance: -
j_gene: TRBJ2-3
v_gene: TRBV4-3
d_gene: -
CDR3nt: TGCGCCAGCAGCCAAGTAATACTCCCAGATACGCAGTATTTT
CDR3aa: CASSQVILPDTQYF

abundance: -
j_gene: TRBJ2-2
v_gene: TRBV27
d_gene: -
CDR3nt: TGTGCCAGCAGTTTATACGGGACCGGGGAGCTGTTTTTT
CDR3aa: CASSLYGTGELFF

abundance: -
j_gene: TRBJ1-4
v_gene: TRBV5-5
d_gene: -
CDR3nt: TGTGCCAGCAGCTTGGGGGCAGGCCGGGATGAAAAACTGTTTTTT
CDR3aa: CASSLGAGRDEKLFF

abundance: -
j_gene: TRBJ1-2
v_gene: TRBV6-5
d_gene: -
CDR3nt: TGTGCCAGCAGTTCAGGGAGTCATGGCTACACCTTC
CDR3aa: CASSSGSHGYTF

abundance: -
j_gene: TRBJ1-2
v_gene: TRBV9
d_gene: -
CDR3nt: TGTGCCAGCAGCGTAGCGGGTCAGGGTGGGGAGATTCTCGGCTACACCTTC
CDR3aa: CASSVAGQGGEILGYTF

abundance: -
j_gene: TRBJ1-4
v_gene: TRBV6-1
d_gene: -
CDR3nt: TGTGCCAGCAGATCTATGGGGGATTCTCTTTTT
CDR3aa: CASRSMGDSLF

abundance: -
j_gene: TRBJ2-5
v_gene: TRBV2
d_gene: TRBD1
CDR3nt: TGTGCCAGCAGGGACACAGGGGGAGAGACCCAGTACTTC
CDR3aa: CASRDTGGETQYF

abundance: -
j_gene: TRBJ2-4
v_gene: TRBV29-1
d_gene: -
CDR3nt: TGCAGCGTTGTTGGCGGGGATGACAGCTTCGGCATTCAGTACTTC
CDR3aa: CSVVGGDDSFGIQYF

abundance: -
j_gene: TRBJ2-1
v_gene: TRBV7-6
d_gene: TRBD1
CDR3nt: TGTGCCAGCAGCCAGCGGACAGGCGCCTACAATGAGCAGTTCTTC
CDR3aa: CASSQRTGAYNEQFF

abundance: -
j_gene: TRBJ1-2
v_gene: TRBV7-6
d_gene: -
CDR3nt: TGTGCCAGCAGCTTTGGGGACAACTATGGCTACACCTTC
CDR3aa: CASSFGDNYGYTF

abundance: -
j_gene: TRBJ2-6
v_gene: TRBV5-6
d_gene: -
CDR3nt: TGTGCCAGCAGCATTACTGGGGCCAACGTCCTGACTTTC
CDR3aa: CASSITGANVLTF